This is a list of T cell receptor beta chains from one sample in a study of T cell responses to AZD1222 COVID-19 vaccine. Assay used: immunoSEQ multiplex PCR; TCRdb lists only in-frame clones, some missing. This table holds about 110,000 clones, 80% to 90% found once. The specimen was peripheral blood, collected 28 days after the second AZD1222 dose. All receptors derive from an adult who received the AZD1222 COVID-19 vaccine. CDR3s include the opening cysteine and the closing phenylalanine or tryptophan. The D gene is left open where the match is weak. Expanded clones are given a class, and other clones once, few, many or no size at all.

.	TRBV6-5	.	TRBJ1-2	TGTGCCAGCAGTTACTCGGGACGGTACTATGGCTACACCTTC	CASSYSGRYYGYTF
.	TRBV28	.	TRBJ1-5	TGTGCCAGCCACTTCACGCCGGGGGGACGCAATCAGCCCCAGCATTTT	CASHFTPGGRNQPQHF
TRBD1	TRBV5-1	.	TRBJ1-2	TGCGCCAGCAGCAAAAGACAGGGAGAAAGTAATGGCTACACCTTC	CASSKRQGESNGYTF
.	TRBV5-1	.	TRBJ2-1	TGCGCCAGCAGCTTGGCGGAGTATGAGCAGTTCTTC	CASSLAEYEQFF
TRBD2	TRBV6-2/TRBV6-3	.	TRBJ2-3	TGTGCCAGCAGTCCCCGGACTAGCGGGATCGGGAGCACAGATACGCAGTATTTT	CASSPRTSGIGSTDTQYF
.	TRBV19	.	TRBJ1-6	TGTGCCAGTAGCCAGGGTTGGGGATCCTATAATTCACCCCTCCACTTT	CASSQGWGSYNSPLHF
.	TRBV5-6	.	TRBJ1-5	TGTGCCAGCAGCTGGGGGAACGGCAATCAGCCCCAGCATTTT	CASSWGNGNQPQHF
.	TRBV5-1	.	TRBJ2-5	TGCGCCAGCAGCTCACTGAGGGAACAGTCGGAGACCCAGTACTTC	CASSSLREQSETQYF
TRBD1	TRBV10-1	.	TRBJ2-7	TGCGCCAGCAGGCCACCGGGACAGGGGACACTATGCGAGCAGTACTTC	CASRPPGQGTLCEQYF
.	TRBV4-3	.	TRBJ1-1	TGCGCCAGCAGCCAAGATATTAGTTCCGTGGGCCTTCAAGCTTTCTTT	CASSQDISSVGLQAFF
TRBD2	TRBV6-2/TRBV6-3	.	TRBJ2-3	TGTGCCAGCAGTTCCTCGGGCCTTACTAGCGGGAGTTTTTCAGATACGCAGTATTTT	CASSSSGLTSGSFSDTQYF
TRBD2	TRBV14	.	TRBJ2-2	TGTGCCAGCAGCCAAGTTAGCGGGATCGGCACCGGGGAGCTGTTTTTT	CASSQVSGIGTGELFF
.	TRBV29-1	.	TRBJ1-2	TGCAGCGTTGTAGAAACCGCGGGACAACGCTATGGCTACACCTTC	CSVVETAGQRYGYTF
TRBD1	TRBV28	.	TRBJ2-2	TGTGCACCACCAGTCGACAGGGGAAACGGGGAGCTGTTTTTT	CAPPVDRGNGELFF
.	TRBV3-1/TRBV3-2	.	TRBJ1-1	TGTGCCAGCAGCCAATTGGTTGCTAGGGGAGTGGAAGGGAACACTGAAGCTTTCTTT	CASSQLVARGVEGNTEAFF
TRBD2	TRBV7-3	.	TRBJ2-1	TGTGCCAGCAGCAGACTAGCGGGAGAGAATGAGCAGTTCTTC	CASSRLAGENEQFF
.	TRBV6-5	.	TRBJ1-1	TGTGCCAGCACAGGATTGAACACTGAAGCTTTCTTT	CASTGLNTEAFF
.	TRBV23-1	.	TRBJ2-2	TGCGCCAGCCCCCTTTCAGCCTCAGTGGGGAACACCGGGGAGCTGTTTTTT	CASPLSASVGNTGELFF
.	TRBV6-5	once	TRBJ1-1	TGTGCCAGCAGTCGGGTTTTTGGGGGGAACACTGAAGCTTTCTTT	CASSRVFGGNTEAFF
TRBD2	TRBV3-1/TRBV3-2	.	TRBJ2-7	TGCCCCCGCCGCCGGGGGGGGGAAAGGCTCTACGAGCAGTACTTC	CPRRRGGERLYEQYF
.	TRBV28	few	TRBJ1-1	TGTGCCAGCAGTTCTGCAGGAAACACTGAAGCTTTCTTT	CASSSAGNTEAFF
.	TRBV4-1	many	TRBJ1-2	TGCGCCAGCAGCCAAGAAGAAAGGACTAATGGCTACACCTTC	CASSQEERTNGYTF
.	TRBV6-5	.	TRBJ2-3	TGTGCCAGCAGTTCTTCCCTTATTAGCACGGATACGCAGTATTTT	CASSSSLISTDTQYF
.	TRBV28	.	TRBJ1-5	TGTGCCAGCCGGTCGTTACATCAGCCCCAGCATTTT	CASRSLHQPQHF
.	TRBV7-8	.	TRBJ1-2	TGTGCCAGCAGCTTATCGGGTTCCGATGGCTACACCTTC	CASSLSGSDGYTF
.	TRBV29-1	.	TRBJ1-2	TGCAGCGTTGAGCCTAAGGGACCGCGATCTAACTATGGCTACACCTTC	CSVEPKGPRSNYGYTF
.	TRBV28	.	TRBJ1-4	TGTGCCAGCAGAGTAGAAACCGGATCTGGAGAAAAACTGTTTTTT	CASRVETGSGEKLFF
.	TRBV28	few	TRBJ1-2	TGTGCCAGCACCGAAAAGTTGTTTTATGGCTACACCTTC	CASTEKLFYGYTF
TRBD2	TRBV3-1/TRBV3-2	.	TRBJ2-3	TGTGCCAGCAGCCAAGAGGGGCGGGGGGGCACAGATACGCAGTATTTT	CASSQEGRGGTDTQYF
.	TRBV14	.	TRBJ1-6	TGTGCCAGCAGCCAAGAATTCGGTAACCTCGTGTCCCCCCTCCACTTT	CASSQEFGNLVSPLHF
.	TRBV18	.	TRBJ1-6	TGTGCCAGCTCACGGATTTATCCTGTGGATTCACCCCTCCACTTT	CASSRIYPVDSPLHF
.	TRBV5-1	.	TRBJ1-3	TGCGCCAGCAGCCGAGGGGACGAGTTCTCTGGAAACACCATATATTTT	CASSRGDEFSGNTIYF
TRBD2	TRBV7-6	once	TRBJ2-7	TGTGCCAGCAGCCAGCGTCCCGGGACTAGCGGGGAGCGAAGCTCCTACGAGCAGTACTTC	CASSQRPGTSGERSSYEQYF
.	TRBV16	.	TRBJ1-2	TGTGCCAGCAGCCAATCGTCCCCGGACAGATCCCATGGCTACACCTTC	CASSQSSPDRSHGYTF
TRBD1	TRBV5-8	.	TRBJ1-4	TGTGCCAGCAGCTACACCGGGACAGGGGATGAAAAACTGTTTTTT	CASSYTGTGDEKLFF
.	TRBV11-2	.	TRBJ1-6	TGTGCCAGCAGCTCGGACGGTGGTAATTCACCCCTCCACTTT	CASSSDGGNSPLHF
.	TRBV9	once	TRBJ1-2	TGTGCCAGCGGCACCGAGCAGTATAGGCCTAACTATGGCTACACCTTC	CASGTEQYRPNYGYTF
TRBD1	TRBV5-4	few	TRBJ1-1	TGTGCCAGCAGCTTGGTGAAGGGGGCAACTAACACTGAAGCTTTCTTT	CASSLVKGATNTEAFF
.	TRBV6-2/TRBV6-3	.	TRBJ2-7	TGTGCCAGCAGCCCCTTCTACGAGCAGTACTTC	CASSPFYEQYF